This entry is about one TCR beta chain. Its target is unknown. Researchers ran the PCR with 60 Vbeta and 13 Jbeta primers. Repertoires were generated with immunoSEQ multiplex PCR, while TCRdb's copy carries only in-frame clones and drops some. The profile shows 150,000 or so clones, around three quarters of them singletons. This sample was included in a study of cytomegalovirus exposure and HLA in healthy donors. Study results and caveats: For most TCR sequences rarity was the rule, although some public TCRs occurred in many donors. Clonal expansion, a later analysis showed, was greater in HLA-associated TCR beta chains than in equally common others.

V lost 5 bases to trimming and J lost 5 bases, with 22 bases between them. Per germline, CDR1 SQVTM and CDR2 ANQGSEA. The CDR3 length is 15 residues. V is TRBV29-1 and J is TRBJ2-7, with TRBD2 as a possible D gene (5 bases). The sequenced material came from PBMCs. The receptor was derived from a woman between 40 and 50 years old in good health and CMV-seronegative. The CDR3 DNA reads as TGCAGCGTTACCAAGTTGAAGGGCCTGGGAGACGAGCAGTACTTC. Its translation: CSVTKLKGLGDEQYF.